This TCR beta chain was sequenced during a study of Ad26.COV2.S vaccination and SARS-CoV-2 variants. Generated by immunoSEQ multiplex PCR, the TCRdb table keeps only in-frame clones and is missing some. The repertoire holds roughly 100,000 clones, about three quarters seen once, with 17% in the top ten. Turning to this clone: Its antigen is as yet unknown.

Findings of the study overall: Comparable non-spike TCR breadth was observed in vaccine and placebo recipients. Vaccinees reportedly had broad spike-specific CD8+ and CD4+ T cell responses. TCR breadth and depth analyses may have underestimated total T cell responses. While placebo recipients had lower spike-specific TCR breadth, vaccine recipients had more.

V shed 0 bases and J shed 6 bases, with 10 bases lying between them. Germline V gene lookup returns CDR1 SGHRS and CDR2 YFSETQ. The CDR3 spans 13 residues. The starting material was peripheral blood, obtained after recovery from COVID-19. The sequence was obtained from a human donor who had recovered from COVID-19. This chain uses TRBV5-1 with TRBJ2-7, with D possibly TRBD1 on 5 matching bases. The CDR3 DNA reads TGCGCCAGCAGCTTGGCCAAGGGGTCCGAGCAGTACTTC. It is translated as CASSLAKGSEQYF. Filled out from reference TRBV5-1 and TRBJ2-7, the complete variable domain reads KAGVTQTPRYLIKTRGQQVTLSCSPISGHRSVSWYQQTPGQGLQFLFEYFSETQRNKGNFPGRFSGRQFSNSRSEMNVSTLELGDSALYLCASSLAKGSEQYFGPGTRLTVT.